The 13 T cell receptor beta chains given below trace back to one sample, sequenced in a study of blood T cell repertoires in COVID-19. Produced via immunoSEQ multiplex PCR; TCRdb's table is partial and in-frame only. This table has approximately 150,000 clones, approximately 86% appearing once. Sequencing was performed on peripheral blood. These receptors all stem from a man between 65 and 85 years old with acute or convalescent COVID-19.

The chain joins TRBV7-3 to TRBJ2-3, with unresolved D. Trimming removed 2 bases at V and 0 bases at J, with 6 bases between. The germline V gene encodes CDR1 SGHTA and CDR2 FQGTGA. This CDR3 spans 14 amino acids. The CDR3 region is CASSLEASTDTQYF. The CDR3 region has the DNA TGTGCCAGCAGCTTAGAGGCTAGCACAGATACGCAGTATTTT.

V is TRBV28 and J is TRBJ2-7; TRBD1 matches at 11 bases. Losses at the gene ends were 7 bases for V and 0 bases for J; bases not matched to a gene: 2. This CDR3 comprises 14 residues. CDR1 MDHEN and CDR2 SYDVKM come from the germline V gene. The DNA of the CDR3 is TGTGCCAGCATGGGGACAGGGGGCTCCTACGAGCAGTACTTC. Protein product: CASMGTGGSYEQYF.

The chain uses TRBV25-1 and TRBJ2-1; 10 nucleotides align to TRBD1. The CDR3 has 15 residues. CDR1 MGHDK and CDR2 SYGVNS come from the germline V gene. The V and J ends lost 0 bases and 9 bases, in that order; junction bases with no gene match: 5. The CDR3 here is CASSEYRDRGSEQFF. The CDR3, as DNA: TGTGCCAGCAGTGAATATCGGGACAGGGGAAGTGAGCAGTTCTTC. The full variable domain, its missing parts supplied by reference TRBV25-1 and TRBJ2-1, is EADIYQTPRYLVIGTGKKITLECSQTMGHDKMYWYQQDPGMELHLIHYSYGVNSTEKGDLSSESTVSRIRTEHFPLTLESARPSHTSQYLCASSEYRDRGSEQFFGPGTRLTVL.

V and J are TRBV3-1 (or the pseudogene TRBV3-2) and TRBJ2-2; no reliable D call. CDR1 and CDR2 from the germline V gene are LGHDT and YNNKEL (reference sequence). This CDR3 has 15 residues. Between the trimmed V and J ends, which lost 0 bases and 3 bases, there was a span of 8 bases. Here the CDR3 reads CASSQESGDTGELFF. CDR3 DNA sequence: TGTGCCAGCAGCCAAGAGTCTGGAGACACCGGGGAGCTGTTTTTT.

A single count supports this clone. The chain recombines TRBV5-1 with TRBJ1-1; D unresolved. This CDR3 is built from 14 residues. Germline V lookup: CDR1 SGHRS, CDR2 YFSETQ. V was cut by 4 bases and J by 6 bases, with 16 bases left in between. CDR3 loop: CASSDHKAVPEAFF. CDR3 sequence (DNA): TGCGCCAGCAGCGACCACAAAGCGGTCCCTGAAGCTTTCTTT.

This clone was seen only a few times. The chain has TRBV6-6 and TRBJ2-1, with 7 nucleotides matching TRBD2. J lost 8 bases, V lost 2 bases, and 6 bases had no gene match. Germline lookup yields CDR1 MNHNY and CDR2 SVGAGI (reference sequence). This CDR3 has 14 amino acids. The CDR3 is CASSYQREGYEQFF. The CDR3 DNA reads as TGTGCCAGCAGTTACCAGCGGGAAGGATATGAGCAGTTCTTC.

This clone was counted a few times. V and J are TRBV6-5 and TRBJ1-1; D gene unclear. Between the trimmed V and J ends, which lost 0 bases and 0 bases, there was a span of 5 bases. The CDR3 has 14 amino acids. CDR1 MNHEY and CDR2 SVGAGI come from the germline V gene. The CDR3: CASSYSSLNTEAFF. The DNA for the CDR3 is TGTGCCAGCAGTTACTCTTCTTTGAACACTGAAGCTTTCTTT.

The V call is TRBV10-3, the J call TRBJ1-3, with D hard to call. CDR1 and CDR2 (germline): ENHRY, SYGVKD. Trimming stripped 0 bases from V and 0 bases from J, with 6 bases between. The CDR3 length is 15 residues. CDR3 nucleotide sequence: TGTGCCATCAGTGAGTCCCCAGGCTCTGGAAACACCATATATTTT. This translates into CAISESPGSGNTIYF.

The chain is built from TRBV5-8 and TRBJ2-5, with 7 bases lining up with TRBD1. V gave up 2 bases and J gave up 4 bases; unmatched junction bases: 11. Germline V gives CDR1 SGHTS, CDR2 YDEGEE. This CDR3 comprises 16 residues. In nucleotides, the CDR3 is TGTGCCAGCAGCTTCAGGGACAGAACCTGGGGAGAGACCCAGTACTTC. Residues: CASSFRDRTWGETQYF.

The J gene is TRBJ1-4, the V gene TRBV29-1, with 9 bases that match TRBD1. This CDR3 comprises 18 residues. CDR1 and CDR2 (germline): SQVTM, ANQGSEA. The ends lost 4 bases at V and 0 bases at J; junction bases unmatched: 12. CDR3 nucleotides: TGCAGCGTTGGAGGGGACAGGGCCCAAGATGCAACTAATGAAAAACTGTTTTTT. Translated: CSVGGDRAQDATNEKLFF.

This chain links TRBV3-1 (or the pseudogene TRBV3-2) with TRBJ2-7; TRBD2 matches 8 bases. This CDR3 has 15 amino acids. Per the germline V gene, CDR1 is LGHDT and CDR2 is YNNKEL (reference sequence). Losses at the gene ends were 6 bases for V and 0 bases for J; bases not matched to a gene: 7. In nucleotides, the CDR3 is TGTGCCAGCAGTCTCAGCGGGAGCCCCTCCTACGAGCAGTACTTC. This encodes CASSLSGSPSYEQYF.

This clone has only one observation. This chain links TRBV5-1 with TRBJ1-1; 7 bases line up with TRBD1. This CDR3 region has 14 residues. The germline gives CDR1 SGHRS, CDR2 YFSETQ. The V segment lost 4 bases and the J segment 1 base; nucleotides outside the gene matches: 4. CDR3 amino acids: CASSAGTANTEAFF. The CDR3 coding sequence is TGCGCCAGCAGCGCCGGGACAGCGAACACTGAAGCTTTCTTT.

A single count supports this clone. The rearrangement joins TRBV13 to TRBJ2-1; 9 bases agree with TRBD2. Germline lookup yields CDR1 PRHDT and CDR2 FYEKMQ (reference sequence). Trimming removed 0 bases from V and 7 bases from J; junction bases left unmatched: 10. CDR3 length equals 17 residues. CDR3 DNA: TGTGCCAGCAGCTTAGGGAATCGACTAGCGGAAATAAATGAGCAGTTCTTC. It translates to CASSLGNRLAEINEQFF.